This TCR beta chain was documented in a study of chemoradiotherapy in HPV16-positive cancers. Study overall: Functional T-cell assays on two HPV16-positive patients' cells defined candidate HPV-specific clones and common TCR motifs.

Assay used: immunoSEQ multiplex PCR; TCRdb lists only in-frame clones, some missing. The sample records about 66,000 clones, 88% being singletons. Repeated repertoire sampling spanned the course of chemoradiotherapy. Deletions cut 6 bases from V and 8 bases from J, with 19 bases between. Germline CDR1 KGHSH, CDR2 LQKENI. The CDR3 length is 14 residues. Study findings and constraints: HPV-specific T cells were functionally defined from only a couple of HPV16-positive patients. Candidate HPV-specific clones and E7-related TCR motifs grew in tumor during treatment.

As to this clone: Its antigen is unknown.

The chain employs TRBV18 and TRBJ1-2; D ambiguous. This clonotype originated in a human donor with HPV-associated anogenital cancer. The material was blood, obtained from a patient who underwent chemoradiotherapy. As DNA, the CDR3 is TGTGCCAGCTCCCGATTGAGGGAGGCGGAGGGCTACACCTTC. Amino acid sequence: CASSRLREAEGYTF. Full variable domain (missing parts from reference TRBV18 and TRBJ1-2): NAGVMQNPRHLVRRRGQEARLRCSPMKGHSHVYWYRQLPEEGLKFMVYLQKENIIDESGMPKERFSAEFPKEGPSILRIQQVVRGDSAAYFCASSRLREAEGYTFGSGTRLTVV.